This TCR beta chain stems from a study of T-cell memory formation after mild COVID-19. This clonotype was detected ten times or more. In TCRdb, the 5' RACE reads were re-called with MiXCR into one record per CDR3 protein. The profile shows roughly 280,000 distinct CDR3 sequences, around 15% of them singletons. The CDR3 spans 15 residues. V shed 0 bases, J shed 4 bases, and the junction held 6 bases outside the gene matches. Germline V gene data show CDR1 as LGHNA and CDR2 as YSLEER. The sequence was obtained from a man between 18 and 35 years old who had mild COVID-19 (a few samples of this study predate the infection). Cell type and time point are not known. The chain employs TRBV4-3 and TRBJ2-7, with 7 positions matching TRBD1. The specimen sequenced was PBMCs or a T cell subset sorted from them (not recorded which). The CDR3 sequence is CASSQDRQGVYEQYF. In DNA form, the CDR3 reads TGCGCCAGCAGCCAAGATAGACAGGGAGTTTACGAGCAGTACTTC.